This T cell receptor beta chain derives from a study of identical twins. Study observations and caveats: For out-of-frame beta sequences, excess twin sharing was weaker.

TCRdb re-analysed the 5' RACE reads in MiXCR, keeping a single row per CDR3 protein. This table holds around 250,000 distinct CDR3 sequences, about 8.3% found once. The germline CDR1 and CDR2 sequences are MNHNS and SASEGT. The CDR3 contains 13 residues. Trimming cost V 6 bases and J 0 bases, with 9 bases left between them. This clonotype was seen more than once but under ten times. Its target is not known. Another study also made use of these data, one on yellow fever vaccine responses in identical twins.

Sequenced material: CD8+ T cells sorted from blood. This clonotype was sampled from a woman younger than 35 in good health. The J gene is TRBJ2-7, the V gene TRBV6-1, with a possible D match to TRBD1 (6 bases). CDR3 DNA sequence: TGTGCCAGCAGCGACAGGTACTCCTACGAGCAGTACTTC. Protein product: CASSDRYSYEQYF.